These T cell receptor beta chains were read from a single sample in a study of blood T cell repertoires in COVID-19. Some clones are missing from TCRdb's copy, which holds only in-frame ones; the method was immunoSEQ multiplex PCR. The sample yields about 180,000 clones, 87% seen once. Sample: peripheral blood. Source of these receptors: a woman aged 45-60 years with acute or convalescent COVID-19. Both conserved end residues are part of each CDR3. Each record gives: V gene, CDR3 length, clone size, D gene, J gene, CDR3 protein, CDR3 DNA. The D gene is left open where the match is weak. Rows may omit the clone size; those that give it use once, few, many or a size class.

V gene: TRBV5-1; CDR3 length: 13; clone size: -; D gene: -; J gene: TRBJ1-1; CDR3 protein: CASSSQGGTEAFF; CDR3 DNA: TGCGCCAGCAGCTCCCAGGGTGGCACTGAAGCTTTCTTT
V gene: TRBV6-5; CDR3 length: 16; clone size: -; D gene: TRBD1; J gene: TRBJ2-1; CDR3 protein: CASSYDRGAGLNEQFF; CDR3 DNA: TGTGCCAGCAGTTACGACAGGGGCGCAGGGCTTAATGAGCAGTTCTTC
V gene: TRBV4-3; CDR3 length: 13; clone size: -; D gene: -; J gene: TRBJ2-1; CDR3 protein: CASSRRELNEQFF; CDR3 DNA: TGCGCCAGCAGCCGGAGGGAATTGAATGAGCAGTTCTTC
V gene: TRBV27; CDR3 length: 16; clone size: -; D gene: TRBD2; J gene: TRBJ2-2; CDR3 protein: CASSPGLAADTGELFF; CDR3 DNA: TGTGCCAGCAGTCCGGGACTAGCGGCCGACACCGGGGAGCTGTTTTTT
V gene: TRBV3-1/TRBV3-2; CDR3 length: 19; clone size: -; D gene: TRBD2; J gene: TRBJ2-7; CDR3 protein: CASSQEGRLGGSPFYEQYF; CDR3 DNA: TGTGCCAGCAGCCAAGAAGGTCGTTTGGGGGGGTCCCCCTTCTACGAGCAGTACTTC
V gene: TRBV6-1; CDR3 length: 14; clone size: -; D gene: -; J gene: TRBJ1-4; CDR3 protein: CASSDRRGGEKLFF; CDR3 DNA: TGTGCCAGCAGTGATAGGAGGGGGGGGGAAAAACTGTTTTTT
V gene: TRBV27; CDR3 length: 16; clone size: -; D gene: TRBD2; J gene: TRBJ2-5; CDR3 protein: CASSSNKRGGQETQYF; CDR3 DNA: TGTGCCAGCAGTTCCAATAAGCGGGGCGGCCAAGAGACCCAGTACTTC
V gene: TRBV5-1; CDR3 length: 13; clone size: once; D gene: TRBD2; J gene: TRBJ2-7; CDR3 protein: CASSYGLEGEQYF; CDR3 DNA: TGCGCCAGCAGCTATGGACTAGAAGGTGAGCAGTACTTC
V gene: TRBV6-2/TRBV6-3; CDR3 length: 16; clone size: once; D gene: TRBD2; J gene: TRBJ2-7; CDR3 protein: CASSYGGRALSYEQYF; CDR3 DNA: TGTGCCAGCAGTTACGGTGGGAGGGCCCTATCCTACGAGCAGTACTTC
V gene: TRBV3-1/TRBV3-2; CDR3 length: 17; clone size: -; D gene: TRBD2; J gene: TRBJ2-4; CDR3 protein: CASSLQPSGGRKNIQYF; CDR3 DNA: TGTGCCAGCAGCCTCCAGCCTAGCGGGGGGCGAAAAAACATTCAGTACTTC
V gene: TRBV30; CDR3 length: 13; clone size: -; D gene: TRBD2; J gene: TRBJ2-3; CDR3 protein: CASERGAGDTQYF; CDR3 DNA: TGTGCATCGGAGCGGGGGGCGGGGGATACGCAGTATTTT
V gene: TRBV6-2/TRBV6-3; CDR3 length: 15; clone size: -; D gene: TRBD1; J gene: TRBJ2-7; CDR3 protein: CASSYSQGANDEQYF; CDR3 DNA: TGTGCCAGCAGTTACTCACAGGGGGCGAATGACGAGCAGTACTTC
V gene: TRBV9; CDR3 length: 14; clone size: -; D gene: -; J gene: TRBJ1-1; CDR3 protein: CASSFTVINTEAFF; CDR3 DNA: TGTGCCAGCAGCTTTACAGTGATTAACACTGAAGCTTTCTTT
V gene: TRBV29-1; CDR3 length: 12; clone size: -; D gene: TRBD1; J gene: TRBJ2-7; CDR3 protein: CSVVGQVYEQYF; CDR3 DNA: TGCAGCGTTGTCGGACAGGTGTACGAGCAGTACTTC
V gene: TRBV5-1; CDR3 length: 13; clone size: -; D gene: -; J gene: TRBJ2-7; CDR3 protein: CASSRDTYYEQYF; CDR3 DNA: TGCGCCAGCAGCAGGGACACCTACTACGAGCAGTACTTC
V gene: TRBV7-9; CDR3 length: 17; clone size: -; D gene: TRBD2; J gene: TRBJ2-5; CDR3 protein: CASSALKVAGAQETQYF; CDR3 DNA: TGTGCCAGCAGCGCGCTCAAAGTAGCGGGGGCGCAAGAGACCCAGTACTTC
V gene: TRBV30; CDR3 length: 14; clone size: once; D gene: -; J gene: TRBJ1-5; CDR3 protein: CAWSVGGRGQPQHF; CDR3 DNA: TGTGCCTGGAGTGTCGGAGGGAGGGGCCAGCCCCAGCATTTT
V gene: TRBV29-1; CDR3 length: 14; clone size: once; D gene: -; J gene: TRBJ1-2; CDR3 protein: CSVGKPRDNYGYTF; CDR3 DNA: TGCAGCGTTGGAAAGCCCAGGGATAACTATGGCTACACCTTC
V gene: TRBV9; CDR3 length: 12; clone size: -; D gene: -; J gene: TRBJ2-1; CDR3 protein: CASSVNRNEQFF; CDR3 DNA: TGTGCCAGCAGCGTGAACAGGAATGAGCAGTTCTTC
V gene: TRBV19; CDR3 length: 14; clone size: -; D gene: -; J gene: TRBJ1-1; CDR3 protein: CASSISGANTEAFF; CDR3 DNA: TGTGCCAGTAGTATATCAGGGGCGAACACTGAAGCTTTCTTT
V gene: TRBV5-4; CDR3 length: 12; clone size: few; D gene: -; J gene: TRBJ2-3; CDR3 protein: CASSSGTDTQYF; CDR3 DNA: TGTGCCAGCAGCTCAGGCACAGATACGCAGTATTTT
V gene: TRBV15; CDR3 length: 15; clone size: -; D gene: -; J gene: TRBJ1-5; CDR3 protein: CATSVRTRGNQPQHF; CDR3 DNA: TGTGCCACCAGCGTCCGAACCCGGGGCAATCAGCCCCAGCATTTT
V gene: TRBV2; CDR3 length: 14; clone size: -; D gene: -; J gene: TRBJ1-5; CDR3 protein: CASGSNSGNQPQHF; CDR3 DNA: TGTGCCAGCGGGAGCAACAGCGGGAATCAGCCCCAGCATTTT
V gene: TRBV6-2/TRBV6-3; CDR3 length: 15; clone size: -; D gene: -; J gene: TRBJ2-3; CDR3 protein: CASSPWIPQGDTQYF; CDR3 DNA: TGTGCCAGCAGCCCTTGGATCCCTCAGGGGGATACGCAGTATTTT
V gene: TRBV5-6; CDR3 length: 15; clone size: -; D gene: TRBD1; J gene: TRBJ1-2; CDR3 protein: CASSPFVPGGGGYTF; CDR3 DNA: TGTGCCAGCAGCCCATTCGTTCCAGGGGGCGGCGGCTACACCTTC
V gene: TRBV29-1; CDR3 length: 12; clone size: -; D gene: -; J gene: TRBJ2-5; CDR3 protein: CSAQQGEETQYF; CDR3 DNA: TGCAGCGCCCAACAGGGCGAAGAGACCCAGTACTTC
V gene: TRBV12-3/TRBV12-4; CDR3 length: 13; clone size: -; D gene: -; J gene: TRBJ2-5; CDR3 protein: CASSLNYQETQYF; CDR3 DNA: TGTGCCAGCAGTTTAAACTACCAAGAGACCCAGTACTTC
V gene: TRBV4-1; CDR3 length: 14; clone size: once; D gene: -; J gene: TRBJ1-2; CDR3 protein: CASSQDGGKSGYTF; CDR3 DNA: TGCGCCAGCAGCCAAGACGGGGGGAAAAGTGGCTACACCTTC
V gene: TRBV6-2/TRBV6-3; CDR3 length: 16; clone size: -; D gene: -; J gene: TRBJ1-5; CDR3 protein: CASSYFGPGTGVGKHF; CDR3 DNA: -
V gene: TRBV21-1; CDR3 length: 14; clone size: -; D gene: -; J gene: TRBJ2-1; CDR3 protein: CASRTGDRVNEQFF; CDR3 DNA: TGTGCCAGCAGGACGGGGGACAGGGTTAATGAGCAGTTCTTC
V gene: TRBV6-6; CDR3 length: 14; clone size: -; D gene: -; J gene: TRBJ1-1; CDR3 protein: CASTLSGVNTEAFF; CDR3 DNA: TGTGCCAGCACCCTCTCGGGGGTGAACACTGAAGCTTTCTTT
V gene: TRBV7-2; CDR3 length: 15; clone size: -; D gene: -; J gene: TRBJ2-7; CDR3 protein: CASSLLRGTSYEQYF; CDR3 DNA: TGTGCCAGCAGCTTATTACGGGGTACCTCCTACGAGCAGTACTTC
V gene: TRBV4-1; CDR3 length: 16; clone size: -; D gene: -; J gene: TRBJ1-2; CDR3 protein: CASSQTWVTGNYGYTF; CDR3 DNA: TGCGCCAGCAGCCAGACATGGGTAACAGGGAACTATGGCTACACCTTC
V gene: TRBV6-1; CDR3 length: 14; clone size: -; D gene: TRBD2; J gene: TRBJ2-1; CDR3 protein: CASSELAGYNEQFF; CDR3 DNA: TGTGCCAGCAGTGAACTAGCGGGGTACAATGAGCAGTTCTTC
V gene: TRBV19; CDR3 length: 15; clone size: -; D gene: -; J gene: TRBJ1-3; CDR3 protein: CASSTFMSSGNTIYF; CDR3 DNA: TGTGCCAGTAGTACCTTCATGAGCTCTGGAAACACCATATATTTT
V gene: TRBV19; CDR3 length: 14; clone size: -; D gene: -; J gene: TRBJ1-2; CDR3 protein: CASSIRATNYGYTF; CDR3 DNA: TGTGCCAGTAGTATCAGGGCGACTAACTATGGCTACACCTTC
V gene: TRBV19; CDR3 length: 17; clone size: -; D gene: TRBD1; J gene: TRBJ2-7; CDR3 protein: CASSRFGTGEDFHEQYF; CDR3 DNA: TGTGCCAGTAGTAGATTCGGGACAGGGGAAGACTTCCACGAGCAGTACTTC
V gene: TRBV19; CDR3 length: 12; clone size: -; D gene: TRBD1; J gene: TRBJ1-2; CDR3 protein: CASSFDRGRYTF; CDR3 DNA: TGTGCCAGTAGTTTCGACAGGGGCCGCTACACCTTC
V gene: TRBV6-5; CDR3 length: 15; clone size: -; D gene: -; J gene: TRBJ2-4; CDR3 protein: CASSYSKHTKNIQYF; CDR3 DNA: TGTGCCAGCAGTTACTCGAAGCATACCAAAAACATTCAGTACTTC
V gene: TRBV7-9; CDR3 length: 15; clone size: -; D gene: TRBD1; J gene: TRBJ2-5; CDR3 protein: CASSSGTVTEETQYF; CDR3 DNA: TGTGCCAGCAGCTCTGGGACAGTGACCGAAGAGACCCAGTACTTC
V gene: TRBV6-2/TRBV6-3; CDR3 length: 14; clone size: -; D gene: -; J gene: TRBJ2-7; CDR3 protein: CASSPQVSSYEQYF; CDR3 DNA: TGTGCCAGCAGCCCCCAGGTTAGCTCCTACGAGCAGTACTTC